This T cell receptor (beta chain) was identified during a study of blood T cell repertoires in COVID-19 (dated by TCRdb to the early 2020s). With respect to the entire study: The collaborator samples originated in the United States, Italy and Spain and spanned the acute and convalescent phases of COVID-19. The prospective study material was composed of cDNA or gDNA derived from T cells, B-cell-depleted T cells, or PBMCs. Samples came from the ongoing ImmuneRACE study (first 160 participants) plus 1,254 subjects from 6 global collaborators. Deeply sampled blood TCRbeta repertoires from subjects exposed to, actively infected with, or recovered from COVID-19 were included in the dataset. The sample metadata nearly always contained a de-identified subject ID, COVID-19 status, age in years and sex. The repertoires were made available in a free public database intended to serve as a resource for research on the immune response to SARS-CoV-2. HLA class I and class II types, where available, came from metadata supplied by the sample provider rather than from assay-based typing. The study at large found these results: The amount of clinical and demographic metadata varied by source and participant and was provided uncurated.

In Seattle, one collaborating source enrolled patients while the infection was active and tracked those patients longitudinally over the course of disease. Collaborating institutions collected whole blood in K2EDTA tubes following their own protocols. For TCRbeta analysis, collaborators shipped samples as frozen whole blood, isolated PBMCs, or DNA extracted from either of those sample types. From the germline V gene, CDR1 is MDHEN and CDR2 is SYDVKM. The CDR3 has 14 amino acids, counting the end cysteine and valine. The kept DNA is CDR3 alone, 42 bases in frame from the first base. Trimming leaves V shorter by 6 bases and J shorter by 2 bases, with the junction holding 7 bases beyond the gene matches. The immunoSEQ Assay, a bias-controlled multiplex PCR, was used to amplify TCRbeta CDR3 regions from genomic DNA. The authors' pipeline ran thus. Within the assay, amplification of reference gene primers was used to estimate how many nucleated cells each sample contained. To quantify the absolute abundance of each unique TCRbeta CDR3 rearrangement, sequence reads were collapsed and filtered. For each sample, productive Simpson clonality was calculated as the square root of Simpson's diversity index over productive rearrangements. The source is immuneACCESS, and TCRdb retained only in-frame sequences with V and J called. Part of the clones is not carried over; for the studies checked, unresolved V genes explain less than half of this, and the remainder is unexplained. D and trimming come from the DNA, and the V and J calls and clone size come from that table. Across this sample there are 200,000 to 250,000 clones, with roughly 86% seen only once. The ten most abundant clones make up 10% of the sample.

Comments on this clone: It has no known antigen specificity. Base qualities are not recorded, but no much larger clone differs from it by a single base.

The sample comprised peripheral blood. The TCR was taken from a woman in her forties or fifties with COVID-19, enrolled during active disease. The chain is made from TRBV28 and TRBJ2-7, and 7 junction bases match TRBD2. CDR3 sequence: CASRESRGAYEQYV. The sequence in DNA is TGTGCCAGCAGGGAGAGTCGGGGGGCCTACGAGCAGTACGTC.